Listed here are 27 T cell receptor beta chains from one sample, sequenced in a study of blood T cell repertoires in COVID-19. The data were produced by immunoSEQ multiplex PCR, yet TCRdb's version contains in-frame clones alone and is incomplete. This sample yields 94,000 or so clones, of which approximately 90% are seen a single time; 4.5% to 6% belongs to the top ten. Material: peripheral blood. These receptors came from a woman over 75 with active COVID-19.

This rearrangement joins TRBV15 to TRBJ1-2; D possibly corresponds to TRBD1 (6 bases). The CDR3 is 13 amino acids. V gave up 6 bases and J gave up 3 bases, with 11 bases separating them. CDR1 is LNHNV, CDR2 YYDKDF, per germline (reference sequence). For the CDR3, the DNA is TGTGCCACCAGTAGGACAGACGACTATGGCTACACCTTC. Translated, it gives CATSRTDDYGYTF.

The V and J genes are TRBV9 and TRBJ1-2; D remains unclear. Trimming cost V 4 bases and J 2 bases, with 12 bases left between them. CDR1 is SGDLS and CDR2 is YYNGEE in the germline V gene. The CDR3 runs to 14 residues. CDR3 amino acids: CASSTGIENYGYTF. In nucleotides, the CDR3 is TGTGCCAGCAGCACGGGTATAGAAAACTATGGCTACACCTTC.

The V call is TRBV5-6, the J call TRBJ1-2, with unresolved D. This CDR3 has 15 residues. CDR1 is SGHDT and CDR2 is YYEEEE in the germline V gene. Trimming removed 0 bases at V and 0 bases at J, with 9 bases between. The CDR3 region is CASSLARNSNYGYTF. The DNA for the CDR3 is TGTGCCAGCAGCTTGGCTCGCAACTCTAACTATGGCTACACCTTC.

The V call is TRBV6-6, the J call TRBJ2-1; 8 nucleotides line up with TRBD2. The V gene's germline CDR1 is MNHNY and CDR2 SVGAGI (reference sequence). Trimming took 11 bases from V and 2 from J; bases not matched to a gene: 14. This CDR3 has 16 residues. CDR3: CACRLRLAGPYNEQFF. The CDR3 DNA follows: TGTGCCTGCCGGTTGAGATTAGCGGGGCCCTACAATGAGCAGTTCTTC.

V usage is TRBV7-3 and J usage is TRBJ2-3; D remains ambiguous. The CDR3 loop spans 14 amino acids. Germline V gives CDR1 SGHTA, CDR2 FQGTGA. The V gene lost 2 bases and the J gene lost 6 bases, with 12 bases spanning the gap. The CDR3, as DNA: TGTGCCAGCAGCTTATCCGACGTGGGCGATACGCAGTATTTT. It encodes CASSLSDVGDTQYF.

V is TRBV28 and J is TRBJ1-1, with unresolved D. Germline lookup yields CDR1 MDHEN and CDR2 SYDVKM. The V end lost 3 bases, the J end lost 3 bases, and 8 bases lay between the germline ends. The length of the CDR3 is 13 residues. The CDR3 spells CASSFGEHTEAFF. The CDR3 DNA reads as TGTGCCAGCAGTTTCGGTGAGCACACTGAAGCTTTCTTT.

The chain recombines TRBV27 with TRBJ2-7, with 7 positions matching TRBD1. This CDR3 region has 15 residues. Germline loops: CDR1 MNHEY, CDR2 SMNVEV (reference sequence). Germline trimming cut 5 bases from V and 6 bases from J; bases unmatched to any gene: 13. In DNA form, the CDR3 reads TGTGCCAGCAGTGTCCGGACAGGCTCTGGTGGCGAGCAGTACTTC. This codes for CASSVRTGSGGEQYF.

This chain uses TRBV4-3 with TRBJ1-2, with a possible D match to TRBD1 (5 bases). CDR1 is LGHNA, CDR2 YSLEER, per germline. The CDR3 has 15 residues. V lost 0 bases, J lost 4 bases, and 12 bases lay in between. CDR3 in amino acids: CASSQDPQGSYGYTF. In DNA form, the CDR3 reads TGCGCCAGCAGCCAAGACCCTCAGGGTAGCTATGGCTACACCTTC.

A few counts support this clone. The chain uses TRBV4-2 and TRBJ2-7, with 15 nucleotides matching TRBD2. The germline V gene encodes CDR1 LGHNA and CDR2 YNFKEQ. CDR3 length: 16 amino acids. V dropped 5 bases and J dropped 6; count of bases not matched to a gene: 8. CDR3 nucleotides: TGTGCCAGCAGCTCCGGACTAGCGGGAGGGAGGCCCGAGCAGTACTTC. Translating gives CASSSGLAGGRPEQYF.

This chain's CDR3 is CASSPGTGGLGYTF. CDR3 coding DNA: TGTGCCAGCTCACCCGGGACAGGGGGGCTTGGCTACACCTTC. J is TRBJ1-2 and V is TRBV18; TRBD1 aligns across 11 bases. The germline gives CDR1 KGHSH, CDR2 LQKENI. The CDR3 covers 14 residues. J was trimmed by 7 bases and V by 3 bases; bases with no gene match: 4.

CDR3 sequence reads: CASSSQGGGPTGANVLTF. The DNA of the CDR3 is TGCGCCAGCAGCTCACAGGGAGGGGGACCAACTGGGGCCAACGTCCTGACTTTC. The chain has TRBV5-1 and TRBJ2-6, with TRBD2 as a possible D gene (7 bases). V lost 3 bases to trimming and J lost 2 bases, with 18 bases between them. This CDR3 spans 18 amino acids. Germline CDR1 reads SGHRS; CDR2 reads YFSETQ.

V is TRBV2 and J is TRBJ1-4; TRBD1 matches 7 bases. The V and J ends lost 7 bases and 7 bases, in that order; junction bases with no gene match: 12. Germline CDR1 reads SNHLY; CDR2 reads FYNNEI. CDR3 size: 15 residues. The CDR3, as DNA: TGTGCCAGCATTGACGTAGGGGGCTGGGGTGAAAAACTGTTTTTT. It specifies CASIDVGGWGEKLFF.

This chain connects TRBV28 to TRBJ2-1; D possibly corresponds to TRBD2 (6 bases). Trimming stripped 4 bases from V and 9 bases from J, with 10 bases between. CDR1 is MDHEN and CDR2 is SYDVKM in the germline V gene. CDR3 length: 12 amino acids. The CDR3 DNA is TGTGCCAGCAGTTCCGGGGGAGGTGAGCAGTTCTTC. The encoded protein is CASSSGGGEQFF.

The rearrangement uses TRBV10-3 and TRBJ2-6, with 8 nucleotides matching TRBD2. The ends lost 9 bases at V and 4 bases at J; junction bases unmatched: 11. Germline CDR1 and CDR2: ENHRY and SYGVKD. This CDR3 comprises 16 residues. This CDR3 reads CAIQREFSSGANVLTF. CDR3 nucleotide sequence: TGTGCCATTCAGCGGGAGTTCAGTTCCGGGGCCAACGTCCTGACTTTC.

The V and J genes are TRBV10-3 and TRBJ2-3; the D gene is possibly TRBD2 (6 bases). Germline CDR1 is ENHRY and CDR2 is SYGVKD. The CDR3 has 14 amino acids. Between the trimmed V and J ends, which lost 9 bases and 0 bases, there was a span of 13 bases. Written as DNA, the CDR3 is TGTGCCATAAAACGGGAGCTGAGCACAGATACGCAGTATTTT. Translating it yields CAIKRELSTDTQYF.

The chain recombines TRBV7-3 with TRBJ2-1; D is possibly TRBD2 (6 bases). Per germline, CDR1 SGHTA and CDR2 FQGTGA. V lost 3 bases and J 1 base, leaving 10 bases between the germline ends. The CDR3 consists of 15 residues. The CDR3 sequence is CASSFAGTSYNEQFF. The CDR3 DNA follows: TGTGCCAGCAGCTTTGCGGGAACATCCTACAATGAGCAGTTCTTC. Full variable domain (missing parts from reference TRBV7-3 and TRBJ2-1): GAGVSQTPSNKVTEKGKYVELRCDPISGHTALYWYRQSLGQGPEFLIYFQGTGAADDSGLPNDRFFAVRPEGSVSTLKIQRTERGDSAVYLCASSFAGTSYNEQFFGPGTRLTVL.

The rearrangement joins TRBV3-1 (or the pseudogene TRBV3-2) to TRBJ1-6, with TRBD1 matching 10 bases. The J segment lost 1 base and the V segment lost 4 bases, leaving 1 base of the junction unmatched. This CDR3 is built from 16 residues. CDR1 and CDR2 from the germline V gene are LGHDT and YNNKEL (reference sequence). The CDR3 spells CASSRQGASYNSPLHF. Here the CDR3 DNA reads TGTGCCAGCAGCCGACAGGGGGCGTCCTATAATTCACCCCTCCACTTT.

The V call is TRBV5-1, the J call TRBJ2-1, with a possible D match to TRBD2 (7 bases). This CDR3 has 16 residues. The germline V gene has CDR1 SGHRS and CDR2 YFSETQ. The V end was cut by 5 bases, the J end by 0 bases, with 15 bases between. CDR3 nucleotides: TGCGCCAGCAGGGGGGGCGCTAGCGGCTCCTACAATGAGCAGTTCTTC. Translated, it gives CASRGGASGSYNEQFF.

The chain has TRBV5-1 and TRBJ2-1; 12 positions agree with TRBD2. Trimming at V came to 3 bases and at J to 6 bases, leaving 4 bases not matched to a gene. The CDR3 is 15 residues long. Germline V gene sequence: CDR1 SGHRS, CDR2 YFSETQ. This chain's CDR3 is CASSSTSGRINEQFF. In nucleotides, the CDR3 is TGCGCCAGCAGCTCAACTAGCGGGAGGATCAATGAGCAGTTCTTC. Drawing the rest from reference TRBV5-1 and TRBJ2-1, the complete variable domain is KAGVTQTPRYLIKTRGQQVTLSCSPISGHRSVSWYQQTPGQGLQFLFEYFSETQRNKGNFPGRFSGRQFSNSRSEMNVSTLELGDSALYLCASSSTSGRINEQFFGPGTRLTVL.

This chain uses TRBV7-2 with TRBJ2-7, with D perhaps matching TRBD1 (7 bases). This CDR3 spans 16 amino acids. Trimming took off 1 base at V and 2 bases at J, with 15 bases between the two ends. CDR1 is SGHTA, CDR2 FQGNSA, per germline. The CDR3 nucleotides are TGTGCCAGCAGCTTAGGGTCCGTCAGGGGGGCCTACGAGCAGTACTTC. This encodes CASSLGSVRGAYEQYF.

The chain carries TRBV7-8 and TRBJ2-5; 8 bases fit TRBD2. The CDR3 contains 16 residues. CDR1 is SGHVS and CDR2 is FQNEAQ in the germline V gene. The V segment lost 5 bases and the J segment 5 bases; nucleotides outside the gene matches: 13. This CDR3 reads CASSVDSGAPSETQYF. CDR3 sequence (DNA): TGTGCCAGCAGCGTAGATAGCGGGGCCCCTTCCGAGACCCAGTACTTC. The complete variable domain, with remaining parts taken from reference TRBV7-8 and TRBJ2-5, reads GAGVSQSPRYKVAKRGQDVALRCDPISGHVSLFWYQQALGQGPEFLTYFQNEAQLDKSGLPSDRFFAERPEGSVSTLKIQRTQQEDSAVYLCASSVDSGAPSETQYFGPGTRLLVL.

The rearrangement joins TRBV28 to TRBJ2-3; 14 bases line up with TRBD2. The CDR3 runs 17 residues. J lost 4 bases, V lost 6 bases, and 9 bases had no gene match. Germline-derived CDR1 and CDR2 are MDHEN and SYDVKM. CDR3 sequence reads: CASSRLAGGPLADTQYF. The CDR3 DNA reads TGTGCCAGCAGCCGACTAGCGGGAGGGCCTCTCGCAGATACGCAGTATTTT.

This clone was counted once. This rearrangement joins TRBV24-1 to TRBJ2-1; tentatively, D is TRBD2 (6 bases). The CDR3 covers 14 residues. Trimming removed 5 bases at V and 7 bases at J, with 14 bases between. CDR1 and CDR2 from the germline V gene are KGHDR and SFDVKD. CDR3 sequence (DNA): TGTGCCACCAGTGGGCTGGGAGGTGGGAATGAGCAGTTCTTC. Amino acids: CATSGLGGGNEQFF.

V usage is TRBV5-1 and J usage is TRBJ1-6, with D perhaps matching TRBD1 (5 bases). CDR3 size: 14 residues. V was pared by 0 bases and J by 9 bases, with 10 bases between. Germline V gene lookup returns CDR1 SGHRS and CDR2 YFSETQ. The CDR3 sequence: CASSLGQGISPLHF. The DNA of the CDR3 is TGCGCCAGCAGCTTGGGGCAGGGCATTTCACCCCTCCACTTT.

The chain recombines TRBV7-2 with TRBJ2-7; the D is unclear. Germline V gene data show CDR1 as SGHTA and CDR2 as FQGNSA. The CDR3 is 15 amino acids. Trimming removed 5 bases from V and 4 bases from J, with 18 bases in between. This chain's CDR3 is CASSPERESRYEQYF. The CDR3 DNA follows: TGTGCCAGCAGCCCAGAGCGAGAGTCCCGTTACGAGCAGTACTTC.

As DNA, the CDR3 is TGTGCCAGCAGCCAAGCGGGGGGCGATGGCTACACCTTC. This codes for CASSQAGGDGYTF. This chain links TRBV3-1 (or the pseudogene TRBV3-2) with TRBJ1-2; perhaps TRBD1 as D (6 bases). The V gene lost 1 base and the J gene lost 6 bases, with 9 bases spanning the gap. The CDR3 is 13 amino acids. CDR1 is LGHDT, CDR2 YNNKEL, per germline (reference sequence).

The J gene is TRBJ2-3, the V gene TRBV7-3; 8 bases are shared with TRBD2. Trimming cost V 2 bases and J 9 bases; bases outside gene matches: 10. Germline values: CDR1 SGHTA, CDR2 FQGTGA. The CDR3 has 15 amino acids. CDR3 DNA sequence: TGTGCCAGCAGCTTAGGTCGTAGCGGGAAGAGCACGCAGTATTTT. Protein product: CASSLGRSGKSTQYF.